This T cell receptor (beta chain) was recovered during a study of shared clonotypes between healthy human individuals. This CDR3 has 12 amino acids. The germline V gene encodes CDR1 MNHNS and CDR2 SASEGT. The V end lost 2 bases, the J end lost 16 bases, and 15 bases lay between the germline ends. The protocol was immunoSEQ multiplex PCR, while the TCRdb copy is restricted to in-frame clones and leaves out a portion. Found here are roughly 1.4 million clones, less than 99% of them singletons; the top ten hold over 0.3%. The sequence derives from a man aged 30 to 45 in good health. J is TRBJ2-1 and V is TRBV6-1; possible D gene TRBD2, 5 bases. The specimen was naive CD4+ T cells sorted from blood. Noted subset: CD45RA+ positively selected. DNA for the CDR3: TGTGCCAGCAGTGAACGGTGGGAGCCCCTTTTCTTC. Protein: CASSERWEPLFF.